These 2 T cell receptor beta chains originate from one sample sequenced in a study of blood T cell repertoires in COVID-19. The method was immunoSEQ multiplex PCR; TCRdb's version includes in-frame clones alone and lacks a portion of them. Altogether about 210,000 clones are present, almost 85% being singletons, with the ten largest covering about an eighth. The sample taken for sequencing was peripheral blood. Source of these receptors: a woman aged 40-49 years with acute or convalescent COVID-19.

In this sample, this clone turned up a few times. The chain combines TRBV28 with TRBJ1-5; D gene ambiguous. The CDR3 is made up of 12 amino acids. Trimming removed 5 bases at V and 6 bases at J, with 8 bases between. CDR1 and CDR2 from the germline V gene are MDHEN and SYDVKM. The CDR3 sequence is CASSPPGQPQHF. CDR3 DNA sequence: TGTGCCAGCAGTCCCCCGGGTCAGCCCCAGCATTTT.

The chain combines TRBV4-2 with TRBJ2-3; possibly TRBD2 for D (7 bases). CDR3 size: 17 residues. V gave up 3 bases and J gave up 6 bases, with 22 bases separating them. Germline V gene sequence: CDR1 LGHNA, CDR2 YNFKEQ. The CDR3: CASSHTKGGGRRDTQYF. Written as DNA, the CDR3 is TGTGCCAGCAGCCACACAAAGGGAGGGGGGCGTCGTGATACGCAGTATTTT.